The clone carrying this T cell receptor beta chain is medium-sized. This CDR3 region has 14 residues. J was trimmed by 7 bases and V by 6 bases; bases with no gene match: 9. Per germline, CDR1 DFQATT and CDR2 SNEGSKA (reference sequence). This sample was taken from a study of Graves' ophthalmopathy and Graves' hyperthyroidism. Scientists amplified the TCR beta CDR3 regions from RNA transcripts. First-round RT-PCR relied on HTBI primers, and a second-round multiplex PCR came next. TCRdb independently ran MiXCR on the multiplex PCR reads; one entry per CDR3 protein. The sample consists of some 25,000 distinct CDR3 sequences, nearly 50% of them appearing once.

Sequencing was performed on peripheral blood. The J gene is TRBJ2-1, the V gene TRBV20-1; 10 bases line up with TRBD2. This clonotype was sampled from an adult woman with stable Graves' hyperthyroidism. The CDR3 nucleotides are TGCAGTGCCGTCACTAGCGGGACCTTTAATGAGCAGTTCTTC. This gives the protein CSAVTSGTFNEQFF.